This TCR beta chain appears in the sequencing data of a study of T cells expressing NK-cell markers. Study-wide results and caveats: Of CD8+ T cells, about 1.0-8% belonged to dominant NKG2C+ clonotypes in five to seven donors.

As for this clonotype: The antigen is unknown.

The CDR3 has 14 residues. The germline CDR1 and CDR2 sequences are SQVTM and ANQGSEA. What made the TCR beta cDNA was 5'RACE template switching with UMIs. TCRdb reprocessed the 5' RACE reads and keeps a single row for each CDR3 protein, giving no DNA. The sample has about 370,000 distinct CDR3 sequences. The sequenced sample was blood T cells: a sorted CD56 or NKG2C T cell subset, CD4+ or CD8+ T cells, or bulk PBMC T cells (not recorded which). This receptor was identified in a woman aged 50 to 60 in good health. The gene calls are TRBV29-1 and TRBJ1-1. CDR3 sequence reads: CSVEDSLMNTEAFF.